Sequencing of this T cell receptor (beta chain) was carried out in a study of cytomegalovirus exposure and HLA in healthy donors. The wider study: Earlier work reported 117 million unique TCR beta sequences from about 180 million T cells. Findings and caveats of the study: The HLA-A and HLA-B alleles of most subjects were reportedly predicted accurately from TCR beta sequences. The study labeled roughly 160 TCR beta chains cytomegalovirus-associated.

Germline V gene lookup returns CDR1 SNHLY and CDR2 FYNNEI. The ends lost 0 bases at V and 5 bases at J; junction bases unmatched: 7. The CDR3 has 17 amino acids. A remark on this clone: Its target is not known.

PCR used 60 Vbeta primers and 13 Jbeta primers. The repertoire was sequenced with immunoSEQ multiplex PCR; TCRdb's copy has only in-frame clones and lacks some. This repertoire shows 160,000 or so clones, 70% to 80% found once; its top ten account for 0.9% to 1.1%. The chain recombines TRBV2 with TRBJ1-5; the match to TRBD1 covers 10 bases. The receptor was derived from a middle-aged woman in good health and CMV-seronegative. Sequenced input: PBMCs. Written as DNA, the CDR3 is TGTGCCAGCAGTGAAGCGAGGGACAGGGGTCCCGATCAGCCCCAGCATTTT. Its translation: CASSEARDRGPDQPQHF.